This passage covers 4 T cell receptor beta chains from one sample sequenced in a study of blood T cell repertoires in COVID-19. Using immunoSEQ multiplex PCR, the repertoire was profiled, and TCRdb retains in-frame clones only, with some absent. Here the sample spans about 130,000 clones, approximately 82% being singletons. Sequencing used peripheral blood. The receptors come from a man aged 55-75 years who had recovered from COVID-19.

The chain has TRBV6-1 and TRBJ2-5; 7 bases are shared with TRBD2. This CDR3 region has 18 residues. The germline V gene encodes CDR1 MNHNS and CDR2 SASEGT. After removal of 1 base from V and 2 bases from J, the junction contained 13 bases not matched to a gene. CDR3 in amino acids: CASSEVIRAVGGQETQYF. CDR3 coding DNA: TGTGCCAGCAGTGAAGTGATAAGGGCAGTCGGGGGGCAAGAGACCCAGTACTTC.

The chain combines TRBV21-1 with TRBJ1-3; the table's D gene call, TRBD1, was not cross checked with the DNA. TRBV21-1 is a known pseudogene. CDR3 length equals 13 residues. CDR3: CAGGQGGGNTIYF. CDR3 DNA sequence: TGTGCCGGCGGACAGGGCGGTGGAAACACCATATATTTT.

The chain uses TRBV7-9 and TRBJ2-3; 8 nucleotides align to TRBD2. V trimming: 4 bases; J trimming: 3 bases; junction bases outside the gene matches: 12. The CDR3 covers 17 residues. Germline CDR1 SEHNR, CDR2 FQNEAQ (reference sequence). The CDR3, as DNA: TGTGCCAGCAGCTCCATCTCCCCCGGGGGGGGGACAGATACGCAGTATTTT. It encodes CASSSISPGGGTDTQYF.

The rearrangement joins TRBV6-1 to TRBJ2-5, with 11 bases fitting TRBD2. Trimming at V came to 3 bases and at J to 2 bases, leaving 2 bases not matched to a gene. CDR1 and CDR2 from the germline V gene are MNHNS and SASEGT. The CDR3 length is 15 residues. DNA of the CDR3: TGTGCCAGCAGTGAGCTAGCGGGGGGTCAAGAGACCCAGTACTTC. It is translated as CASSELAGGQETQYF.